The clone carrying this TCR beta chain has at least ten counts. The target antigen is unknown. This sample was included in a study of spatial heterogeneity in lung cancer. Study overall: Matched bulk RNA-seq yielded a T cell module score, and TCR transcript counts in tumor regions correlated strongly with that score. Findings and limits, study-wide: Mutation counts in tumors were tracked by counts of expanded intratumoral alpha and beta TCRs.

TCRdb re-analysed the 5' RACE reads in MiXCR, keeping a single row per CDR3 protein. The table has about 13,000 distinct CDR3 sequences, about 3.2% seen once; the top ten hold roughly a sixth. The V gene end was trimmed by 9 bases and the J gene end by 3 bases; junction bases not matched to a gene: 12. Germline CDR1 and CDR2: KGHDR and SFDVKD. This CDR3 has 16 residues. Noted time point: sample taken at primary tumor resection. The V call is TRBV24-1, the J call TRBJ2-1, with 8 positions matching TRBD2. The sequencing used lung tumor tissue, collected at surgery. The source is a male donor with early-stage non-small cell lung cancer. The CDR3 spells CATGQSGGELYNEQFF. The CDR3 region has the DNA TGTGCCACCGGACAGAGCGGGGGAGAACTCTACAATGAGCAGTTCTTC.